The next 5 T cell receptor beta chains were all read from a single sample in a study of cytomegalovirus exposure and HLA in healthy donors. Researchers ran the PCR with 60 Vbeta and 13 Jbeta primers. Sequencing was performed with immunoSEQ multiplex PCR; in TCRdb, only in-frame clones are kept and a portion is missing. The sample records about 140,000 clones, around 81% being singletons. Sequenced material: PBMCs. All receptors derive from a man aged 35 to 55 in good health and CMV-seropositive.

The chain employs TRBV5-1 and TRBJ2-4; TRBD1 might be the D (6 bases). This CDR3 has 11 amino acids. Trimming left V 4 bases short and J 7 bases short, with 6 bases between. From germline, CDR1 is SGHRS and CDR2 YFSETQ. The CDR3 reads CASSQGNIQYF. The CDR3 nucleotides are TGCGCCAGCAGCCAGGGGAACATTCAGTACTTC.

This chain joins TRBV18 and TRBJ2-5; 8 nucleotides agree with TRBD2. This CDR3 spans 16 amino acids. Trimming took 3 bases from V and 5 from J; bases not matched to a gene: 11. In germline, CDR1 is KGHSH, CDR2 LQKENI. This CDR3 reads CASSPRRGAEQETQYF. CDR3 coding DNA: TGTGCCAGCTCACCGAGGCGGGGGGCGGAACAGGAGACCCAGTACTTC.

The CDR3 sequence is CASSLAGRDIGYTF. The CDR3 nucleotides read TGCGCCAGCAGCTTGGCCGGTAGGGACATAGGCTACACCTTC. The rearrangement joins TRBV5-1 to TRBJ1-2, with a possible D match to TRBD1 (6 bases). The ends were cut back, 0 bases at V and 8 bases at J, with 14 bases in the middle. Germline V CDR1 and CDR2: SGHRS, YFSETQ. CDR3 length equals 14 residues.

The chain links TRBV4-1 to TRBJ2-3, with D possibly TRBD2 on 5 matching bases. The CDR3 spans 16 residues. The germline V and J ends were trimmed by 0 bases and 6 bases, with 16 bases remaining between them. Germline CDR1 reads MGHRA; CDR2 reads YSYEKL. The CDR3 is CASSQDGRVLMDTQYF. The CDR3, as DNA: TGCGCCAGCAGCCAAGATGGGCGGGTCCTCATGGATACGCAGTATTTT.

This chain connects TRBV7-9 to TRBJ2-7, with a weak D call TRBD1 (5 bases). The CDR3 totals 13 residues. Trimming stripped 7 bases from V and 2 bases from J, with 12 bases between. Germline V gene sequence: CDR1 SEHNR, CDR2 FQNEAQ (reference sequence). DNA of the CDR3: TGTGCCAGCACAGGAGACAGACCCTACGAGCAGTACTTC. Protein: CASTGDRPYEQYF.